This is a list of T cell receptor beta chains from one sample in a study of T-cell reconstitution after alpha-beta-depleted transplantation in children. Each CDR3 protein gets one entry after TCRdb re-called the PCR reads with MiXCR. The table lists about 980,000 distinct CDR3 sequences, less than 30% of them singletons. The specimen was PBMCs, mostly from graft donor cells, collected 360 days after TCRalphabeta/CD19-depleted stem cell transplant. These receptors all stem from a boy in the first two years of life who had a stem cell transplant for SCID, so the T cells may come from the graft donor. Both conserved end residues are part of each CDR3. Each record gives: clone size, D gene, V gene, J gene, CDR3 DNA, CDR3 protein. A D gene is named only where the DNA matches it firmly. Size is omitted from some rows. Given values are once, few, many or a class for expanded clones.

NA	NA	TRBV20-1	TRBJ2-1	TGCAGTGCTAGCAGGGAGGCGTACAATGAGCAGTTCTTC	CSASREAYNEQFF
NA	NA	TRBV7-2	TRBJ2-1	TGTGCCAGCAGCTTAGGGCGGCAGGGGAATGAGCAGTTCTTC	CASSLGRQGNEQFF
NA	TRBD2	TRBV7-6	TRBJ2-1	TGTGCCAGCAGCTATAGACTAGCGGGGGGCCCTACCTACAATGAGCAGTTCTTC	CASSYRLAGGPTYNEQFF
NA	NA	TRBV20-1	TRBJ2-7	TGCAGTGCTAGAACCGGGGGACCTCAACCCTACGAGCAGTACTTC	CSARTGGPQPYEQYF
NA	TRBD1	TRBV28	TRBJ2-3	TGTGCCAGCAGTTTATATGCCCCGGGACAGAGCACAGATACGCAGTATTTT	CASSLYAPGQSTDTQYF
NA	TRBD2	TRBV2	TRBJ2-1	TGTGCCAGCAGTGGAGTAGCGGGGGGTGTGGATGAGCAGTTCTTC	CASSGVAGGVDEQFF
few	NA	TRBV5-1	TRBJ2-7	TGCGCCAGCAGCAAGGCAGGGTACGAGCAGTACTTC	CASSKAGYEQYF
few	TRBD1	TRBV4-1	TRBJ2-3	TGCGCCAGCAGCCAGACGATGGGACAGGGTGGCACAGATACGCAGTATTTT	CASSQTMGQGGTDTQYF
NA	NA	TRBV5-1	TRBJ1-1	TGCGCCAGCAGCTTGGCGGGGGTCATGAACACTGAAGCTTTCTTT	CASSLAGVMNTEAFF
NA	NA	TRBV12-3/TRBV12-4	TRBJ1-2	TGTGCCAGCAGTTTTTCGGATAGACCAAACTATGGCTACACCTTC	CASSFSDRPNYGYTF
NA	NA	TRBV3-1	TRBJ1-1	TGTGCCAGCAGCCAAGTGGAAGGGTTGAAAGCTTTCTTT	CASSQVEGLKAFF
few	NA	TRBV10-3	TRBJ1-5	TGTGCCAGCTCGCCGGGGGTTGGGAATCAGCCCCAGCATTTT	CASSPGVGNQPQHF
NA	TRBD1	TRBV7-9	TRBJ2-1	TGTGCCAGCAGCTTTTATAGGACAGGGTCCTTTCACAATGAGCAGTTCTTC	CASSFYRTGSFHNEQFF